This T cell receptor (beta chain) was identified during a study of blood T cells in healthy people across ages. Then a second PCR, running roughly 6 to 12 cycles, was carried out with a sample-barcoded 5' primer and a J-beta primer mix. TCRdb re-analysed the 5' RACE reads in MiXCR, keeping a single row per CDR3 protein. This table has 550,000 to 750,000 distinct CDR3 sequences, roughly 21% appearing once. This clonotype appeared a few times. The CDR3 sequence is 18 residues long. From germline, CDR1 is DFQATT and CDR2 SNEGSKA (reference sequence). V lost 2 bases, J lost 0 bases, and 17 bases lay in between.

The chain uses TRBV20-1 and TRBJ2-6, with D possibly TRBD2 on 5 matching bases. This clonotype was obtained from a man aged 65-85 years in good health. Sequences were obtained from blood. CDR3 in DNA: TGCAGTGCTAGAACATCTAGCAGCCCGAGCTCTGGGGCCAACGTCCTGACTTTC. This sequence encodes CSARTSSSPSSGANVLTF.